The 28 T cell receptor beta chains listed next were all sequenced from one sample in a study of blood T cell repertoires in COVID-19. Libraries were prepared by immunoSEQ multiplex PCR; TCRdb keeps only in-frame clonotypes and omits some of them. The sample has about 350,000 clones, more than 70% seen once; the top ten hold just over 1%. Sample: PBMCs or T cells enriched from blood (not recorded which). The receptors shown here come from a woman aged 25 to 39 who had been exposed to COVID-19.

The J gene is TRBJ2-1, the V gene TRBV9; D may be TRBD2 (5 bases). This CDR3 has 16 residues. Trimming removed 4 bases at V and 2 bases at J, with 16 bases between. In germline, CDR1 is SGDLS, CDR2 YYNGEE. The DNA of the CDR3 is TGTGCCAGCAGCCAGGACCCCGGGGATACCTACAATGAGCAGTTCTTC. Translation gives CASSQDPGDTYNEQFF.

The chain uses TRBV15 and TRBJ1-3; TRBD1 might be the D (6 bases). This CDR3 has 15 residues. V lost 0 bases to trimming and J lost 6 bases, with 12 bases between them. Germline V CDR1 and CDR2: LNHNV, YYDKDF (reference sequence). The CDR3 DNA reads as TGTGCCACCAGCAGAGACAGGGGCAGCGAAAACACCATATATTTT. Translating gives CATSRDRGSENTIYF.

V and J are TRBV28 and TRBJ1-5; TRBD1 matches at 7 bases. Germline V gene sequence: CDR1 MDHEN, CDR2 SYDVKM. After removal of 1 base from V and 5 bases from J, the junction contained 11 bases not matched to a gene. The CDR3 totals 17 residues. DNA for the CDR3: TGTGCCAGCAGTTTATTGTCAGGGGGTGATCTGGATCAGCCCCAGCATTTT. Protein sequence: CASSLLSGGDLDQPQHF.

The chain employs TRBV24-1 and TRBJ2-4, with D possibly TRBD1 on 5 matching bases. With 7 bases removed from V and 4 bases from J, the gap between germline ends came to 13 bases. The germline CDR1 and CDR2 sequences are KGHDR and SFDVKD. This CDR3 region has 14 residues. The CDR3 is CATRGRHRKNIQYF. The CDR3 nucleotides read TGTGCCACCAGGGGGCGACACCGGAAAAACATTCAGTACTTC.

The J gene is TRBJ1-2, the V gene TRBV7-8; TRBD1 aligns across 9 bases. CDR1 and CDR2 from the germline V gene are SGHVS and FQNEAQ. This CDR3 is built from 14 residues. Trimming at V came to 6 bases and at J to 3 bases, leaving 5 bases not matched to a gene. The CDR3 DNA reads TGTGCCAGCAGTTTGACAGGGGGGGACTATGGCTACACCTTC. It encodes CASSLTGGDYGYTF.

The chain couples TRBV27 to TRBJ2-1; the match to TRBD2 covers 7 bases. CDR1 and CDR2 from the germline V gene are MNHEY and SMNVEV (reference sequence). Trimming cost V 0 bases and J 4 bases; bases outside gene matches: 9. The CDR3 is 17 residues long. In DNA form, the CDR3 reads TGTGCCAGCAGTTTATCTGCCACCGGGAGGTGGTACAATGAGCAGTTCTTC. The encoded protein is CASSLSATGRWYNEQFF.

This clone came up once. This chain's CDR3 is CASSAYRDSGNTIYF. CDR3 bases: TGTGCCAGCAGTGCCTACAGGGACTCTGGAAACACCATATATTTT. This chain joins TRBV27 and TRBJ1-3; D is perhaps TRBD1 (6 bases). Looked up from germline, CDR1 is MNHEY and CDR2 is SMNVEV (reference sequence). This CDR3 contains 15 residues. The V end lost 5 bases, the J end lost 0 bases, and 11 bases lay between the germline ends.

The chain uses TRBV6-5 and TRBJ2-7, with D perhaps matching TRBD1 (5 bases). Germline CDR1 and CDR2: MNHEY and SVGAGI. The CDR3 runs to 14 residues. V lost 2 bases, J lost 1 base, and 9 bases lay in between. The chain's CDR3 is CASSYLTGSYEQYF. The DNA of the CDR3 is TGTGCCAGCAGTTACCTTACAGGATCCTACGAGCAGTACTTC.

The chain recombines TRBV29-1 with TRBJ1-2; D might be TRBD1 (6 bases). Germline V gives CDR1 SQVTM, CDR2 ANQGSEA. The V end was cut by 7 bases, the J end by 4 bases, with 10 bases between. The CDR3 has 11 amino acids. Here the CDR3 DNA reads TGCAGCGCTGGGGACACCTATGGCTACACCTTC. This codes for CSAGDTYGYTF.

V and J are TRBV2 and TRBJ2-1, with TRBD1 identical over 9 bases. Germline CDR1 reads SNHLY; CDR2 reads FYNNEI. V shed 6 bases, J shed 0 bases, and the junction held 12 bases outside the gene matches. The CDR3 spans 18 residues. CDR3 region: CASRERETGGLSYNEQFF. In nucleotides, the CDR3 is TGTGCCAGCAGGGAGAGGGAAACAGGGGGCCTCTCCTACAATGAGCAGTTCTTC.

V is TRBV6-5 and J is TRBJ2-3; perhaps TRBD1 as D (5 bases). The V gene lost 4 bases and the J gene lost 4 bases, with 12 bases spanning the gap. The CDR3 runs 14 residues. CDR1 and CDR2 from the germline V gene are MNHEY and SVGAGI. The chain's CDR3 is CASSSGSLADTQYF. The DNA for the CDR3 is TGTGCCAGCAGTTCAGGGTCGTTGGCAGATACGCAGTATTTT.

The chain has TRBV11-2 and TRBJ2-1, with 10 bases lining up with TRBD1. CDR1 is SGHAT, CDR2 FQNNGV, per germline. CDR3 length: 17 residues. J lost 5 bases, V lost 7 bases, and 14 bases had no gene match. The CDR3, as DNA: TGTGCCAGCAACCTTTTAAGGACAGGGGGGGTCCACAATGAGCAGTTCTTC. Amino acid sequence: CASNLLRTGGVHNEQFF.

CDR3 amino acids: CAISRRGGPNSPLHF. CDR3 sequence (DNA): TGTGCCATCAGCCGGCGGGGGGGTCCGAATTCACCCCTCCACTTT. The chain links TRBV10-3 to TRBJ1-6; D is possibly TRBD1 (5 bases). Germline CDR1 is ENHRY and CDR2 is SYGVKD. This CDR3 region has 15 residues. The ends were cut back, 6 bases at V and 7 bases at J, with 16 bases in the middle.

CDR3: CASSPSLGLAGVFSYEQYF. The CDR3 DNA follows: TGTGCCAGCAGCCCGTCCCTCGGACTAGCGGGAGTCTTCTCCTACGAGCAGTACTTC. The rearrangement uses TRBV5-4 and TRBJ2-7; TRBD2 matches at 13 bases. The junction had 13 bases not matched to a gene; V was cut back by 4 bases and J by 0 bases. The CDR3 has 19 amino acids. Germline lookup yields CDR1 SGHNT and CDR2 YYREEE (reference sequence).

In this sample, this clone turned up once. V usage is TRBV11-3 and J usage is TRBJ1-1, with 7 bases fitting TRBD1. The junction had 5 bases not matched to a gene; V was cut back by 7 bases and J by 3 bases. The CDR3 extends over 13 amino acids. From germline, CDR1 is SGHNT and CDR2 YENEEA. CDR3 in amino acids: CASTDRVDTEAFF. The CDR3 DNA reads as TGTGCCAGCACCGACAGGGTTGACACTGAAGCTTTCTTT. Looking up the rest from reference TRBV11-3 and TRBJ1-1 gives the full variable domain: EAGVVQSPRYKIIEKKQPVAFWCNPISGHNTLYWYLQNLGQGPELLIRYENEEAVDDSQLPKDRFSAERLKGVDSTLKIQPAELGDSAVYLCASTDRVDTEAFFGQGTRLTVV.

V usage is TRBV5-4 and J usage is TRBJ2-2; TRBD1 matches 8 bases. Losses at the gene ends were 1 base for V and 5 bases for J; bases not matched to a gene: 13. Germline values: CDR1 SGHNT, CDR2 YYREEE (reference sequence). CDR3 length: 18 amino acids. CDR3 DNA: TGTGCCAGCAGCTTGCGTTTCTGGACAGGGACGTTGACCGGGGAGCTGTTTTTT. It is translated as CASSLRFWTGTLTGELFF. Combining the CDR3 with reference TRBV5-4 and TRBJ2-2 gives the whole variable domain ETGVTQSPTHLIKTRGQQVTLRCSSQSGHNTVSWYQQALGQGPQFIFQYYREEENGRGNFPPRFSGLQFPNYSSELNVNALELDDSALYLCASSLRFWTGTLTGELFFGEGSRLTVL.

The CDR3 sequence is CASSLSRLAGGNTDTQYF. In DNA, the CDR3 is TGTGCCAGCAGTTTGTCGAGACTAGCGGGAGGGAACACAGATACGCAGTATTTT. The genes are TRBV27 and TRBJ2-3, with 14 positions matching TRBD2. Per germline, CDR1 MNHEY and CDR2 SMNVEV (reference sequence). CDR3 size: 18 residues. Trimming at V came to 3 bases and at J to 2 bases, leaving 7 bases not matched to a gene.

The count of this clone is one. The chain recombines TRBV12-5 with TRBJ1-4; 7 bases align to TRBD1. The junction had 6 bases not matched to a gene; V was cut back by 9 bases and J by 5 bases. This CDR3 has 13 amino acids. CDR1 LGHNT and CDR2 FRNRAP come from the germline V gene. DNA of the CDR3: TGTGCTAGCGCCCGGGACAGAAATGAAAAACTGTTTTTT. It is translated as CASARDRNEKLFF.

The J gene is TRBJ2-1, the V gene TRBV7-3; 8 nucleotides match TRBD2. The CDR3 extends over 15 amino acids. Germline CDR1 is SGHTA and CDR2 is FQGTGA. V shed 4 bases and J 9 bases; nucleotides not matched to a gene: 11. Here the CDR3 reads CASSSERENRREQFF. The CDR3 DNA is TGTGCCAGCAGCTCCGAGCGGGAGAATCGTCGTGAGCAGTTCTTC.

The CDR3 DNA reads TGTGCTAGTGGTTTGGTGGGACTACAGAATGAGCAGTTCTTC. Amino acids: CASGLVGLQNEQFF. The chain recombines TRBV12-5 with TRBJ2-1; 7 bases map to TRBD2. The CDR3 spans 14 residues. Losses at the gene ends were 0 bases for V and 7 bases for J; bases not matched to a gene: 3. CDR1 LGHNT and CDR2 FRNRAP come from the germline V gene.

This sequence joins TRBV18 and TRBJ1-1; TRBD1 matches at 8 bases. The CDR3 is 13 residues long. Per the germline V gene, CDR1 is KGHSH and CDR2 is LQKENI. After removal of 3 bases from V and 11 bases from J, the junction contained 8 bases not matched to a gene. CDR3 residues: CASSPGQGGPAFF. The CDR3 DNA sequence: TGTGCCAGCTCACCTGGACAGGGAGGTCCGGCTTTCTTT.

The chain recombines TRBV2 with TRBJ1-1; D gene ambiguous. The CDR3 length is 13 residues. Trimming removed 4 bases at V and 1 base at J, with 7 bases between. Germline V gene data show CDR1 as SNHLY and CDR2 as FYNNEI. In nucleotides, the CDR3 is TGTGCCAGCAGTGCCGGGAGGAACACTGAAGCTTTCTTT. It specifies CASSAGRNTEAFF.

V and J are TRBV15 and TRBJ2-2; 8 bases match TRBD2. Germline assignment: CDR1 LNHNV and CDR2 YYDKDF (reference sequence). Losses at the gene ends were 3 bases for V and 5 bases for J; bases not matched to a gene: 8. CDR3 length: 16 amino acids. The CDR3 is CATSRESGRRTGELFF. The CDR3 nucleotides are TGTGCCACCAGCAGGGAGAGCGGGAGAAGGACCGGGGAGCTGTTTTTT.

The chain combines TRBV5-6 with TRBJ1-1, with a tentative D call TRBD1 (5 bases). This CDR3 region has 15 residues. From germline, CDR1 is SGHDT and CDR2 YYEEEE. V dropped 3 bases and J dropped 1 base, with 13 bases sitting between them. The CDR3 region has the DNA TGTGCCAGCAGCTCGCCAGGGTCGGCGAACACTGAAGCTTTCTTT. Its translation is CASSSPGSANTEAFF.

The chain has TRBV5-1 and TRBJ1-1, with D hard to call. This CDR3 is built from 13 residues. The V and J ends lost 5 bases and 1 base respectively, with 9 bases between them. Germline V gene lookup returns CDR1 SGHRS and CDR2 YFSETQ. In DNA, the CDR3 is TGCGCCAGCAGTGGAGCCAGGAACACTGAAGCTTTCTTT. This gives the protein CASSGARNTEAFF.

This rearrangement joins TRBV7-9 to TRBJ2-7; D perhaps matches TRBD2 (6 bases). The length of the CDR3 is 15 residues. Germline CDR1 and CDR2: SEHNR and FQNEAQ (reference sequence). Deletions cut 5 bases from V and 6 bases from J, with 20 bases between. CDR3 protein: CASSPSAGLPIEQYF. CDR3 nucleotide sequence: TGTGCCAGCAGCCCCTCCGCGGGACTCCCAATCGAGCAGTACTTC.

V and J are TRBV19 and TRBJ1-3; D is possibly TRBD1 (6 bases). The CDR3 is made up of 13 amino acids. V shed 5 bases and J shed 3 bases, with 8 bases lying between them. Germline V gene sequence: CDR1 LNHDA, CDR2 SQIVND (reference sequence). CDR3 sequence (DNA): TGTGCCAGTAGTGGGGGCCTTGGAAACACCATATATTTT. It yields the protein CASSGGLGNTIYF.

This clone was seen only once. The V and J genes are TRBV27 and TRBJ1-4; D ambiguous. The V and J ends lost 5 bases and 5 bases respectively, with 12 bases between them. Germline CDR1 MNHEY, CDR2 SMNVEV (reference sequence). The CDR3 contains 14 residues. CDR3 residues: CASSPGIVNEKLFF. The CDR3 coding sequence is TGTGCCAGCAGTCCCGGGATCGTAAATGAAAAACTGTTTTTT.